This T cell receptor (beta chain) was obtained from a study of blood T cells in healthy people across ages. Then a second PCR, running about 6 to 12 cycles, was carried out with a sample-barcoded 5' primer and a J-beta primer mix. TCRdb re-called the 5' RACE reads with MiXCR, one entry per CDR3 protein. The sample lists some 850,000 distinct CDR3 sequences, roughly 25% seen once, with around 3% in the top ten. Germline CDR1 reads DFQATT; CDR2 reads SNEGSKA (reference sequence). V lost 8 bases, J lost 4 bases, and 9 bases stayed unmatched. This CDR3 is 15 amino acids long. Individuals who donated were healthy Caucasians from Russia aged roughly 6 to 95. The sample was also linked to a second study, of T cells of mothers and their children. From that study: It was through the M1S primer of the second PCR that sample barcodes and 2-4 random nucleotides were added.

The rearrangement joins TRBV20-1 to TRBJ2-1, with 12 bases identical to TRBD2. Sequences were obtained from blood. This clonotype originated in a boy under 18 in good health. The CDR3 here is CSPDPLAGGYNEQFF. The CDR3, as DNA: TGCAGTCCTGACCCGCTAGCGGGGGGGTACAATGAGCAGTTCTTC.